A single sample gave rise to the 21 T cell receptor beta chains below, sequenced in a study of CD8+ T cells in alopecia areata (dated by TCRdb to the late 2010s). According to the study, the label for this sample's treatment or condition signals: oral pan-JAK inhibitor, 5-10 mg twice daily. The library was obtained by the immunoSEQ multiplex PCR assay. RNA was extracted from all samples and reverse transcribed into cDNA, which served as template for TCR sequencing. TCRdb stores this immuneACCESS table with in-frame sequences only. Part of the clones is absent; in the studies checked, under half of the shortfall reflects unresolved V genes, and no reason is known for the rest. The sample table lists 160,000 or so clones, approximately 59% of them with a count of one. In total, the top ten clones hold roughly 17% of the sample. The input for sequencing was CD4+ T cells sorted from blood, taken between weeks 55 and 65, from a patient treated with tofacitinib. These receptors came from a human donor with alopecia areata.

J is TRBJ2-7 and V is TRBV6-1, with 9 bases aligning to TRBD1. The V and J ends lost 5 bases and 6 bases, in that order; junction bases with no gene match: 11. Per germline, CDR1 MNHNS and CDR2 SASEGT. This CDR3 spans 15 amino acids. This CDR3 reads CASSKTGQGSSEQYF. CDR3 coding DNA: TGTGCCAGCAGTAAAACGGGACAGGGTTCCAGCGAGCAGTACTTC.

The V and J genes are TRBV28 and TRBJ2-3; D is uncertain. The CDR3 loop spans 11 amino acids. The germline gives CDR1 MDHEN, CDR2 SYDVKM. V gave up 3 bases and J gave up 7 bases, with 5 bases separating them. The CDR3 here is CASSFSHTQYF. The CDR3 DNA reads TGTGCCAGCAGTTTTTCGCATACGCAGTATTTT. The full variable domain, its missing parts supplied by reference TRBV28 and TRBJ2-3, is DVKVTQSSRYLVKRTGEKVFLECVQDMDHENMFWYRQDPGLGLRLIYFSYDVKMKEKGDIPEGYSVSREKKERFSLILESASTNQTSMYLCASSFSHTQYFGPGTRLTVL.

This clone has only one observation. The J gene is TRBJ2-4, the V gene TRBV11-2; no clear D gene. The CDR3 extends over 14 amino acids. Germline CDR1 and CDR2: SGHAT and FQNNGV. The V gene lost 5 bases and the J gene lost 1 base, with 9 bases spanning the gap. The CDR3 nucleotides are TGTGCCAGCAGCCCCAACCTTGCCAAAAACATTCAGTACTTC. Protein product: CASSPNLAKNIQYF.

The gene calls are TRBV5-6 and TRBJ2-7; TRBD1 is a possible D gene (5 bases). The CDR3 contains 13 residues. V was cut by 1 base and J by 3 bases, with 8 bases left in between. Germline assignment: CDR1 SGHDT and CDR2 YYEEEE. The chain's CDR3 is CASSLRRVYEQYF. For the CDR3, the DNA is TGTGCCAGCAGCTTGCGCAGGGTCTACGAGCAGTACTTC.

The chain carries TRBV29-1 and TRBJ1-1, with D perhaps TRBD1 (5 bases). CDR3 length: 12 residues. CDR1 SQVTM and CDR2 ANQGSEA come from the germline V gene. The ends were cut back, 7 bases at V and 6 bases at J, with 15 bases in the middle. Here the CDR3 reads CSGRQGVSEAFF. In DNA form, the CDR3 reads TGCAGCGGACGGCAGGGCGTCTCTGAAGCTTTCTTT.

CDR3 amino acids: CASSRDRAPYGYTF. The CDR3 DNA reads TGTGCCAGCAGTAGGGACAGGGCGCCTTATGGCTACACCTTC. This chain connects TRBV6-5 to TRBJ1-2, with 9 nucleotides matching TRBD1. This CDR3 is built from 14 residues. CDR1 is MNHEY and CDR2 is SVGAGI in the germline V gene. The junction had 6 bases not matched to a gene; V was cut back by 5 bases and J by 5 bases.

The rearrangement links TRBV2 to TRBJ2-3; no firm D call. Germline values: CDR1 SNHLY, CDR2 FYNNEI. CDR3 length equals 13 residues. V was pared by 7 bases and J by 0 bases, with 8 bases between. The CDR3 is CASTMGSTDTQYF. CDR3 DNA sequence: TGTGCCAGCACGATGGGGAGCACAGATACGCAGTATTTT.

This clone came up once. The V gene is TRBV4-2, the J gene TRBJ2-7; 10 bases line up with TRBD2. This CDR3 is built from 16 residues. From germline, CDR1 is LGHNA and CDR2 YNFKEQ. V was pared by 0 bases and J by 2 bases, with 4 bases of the junction left unmatched. The CDR3 reads CASSQDSGGTAYEQYF. CDR3 nucleotides: TGTGCCAGCAGCCAAGATAGCGGGGGGACGGCCTACGAGCAGTACTTC.

This clone showed up just a few times. The chain employs TRBV29-1 and TRBJ2-2; D may correspond to TRBD1 or TRBD2 (5 bases each). This CDR3 has 14 residues. The V gene lost 4 bases and the J gene lost 2 bases, with 11 bases spanning the gap. Germline V gives CDR1 SQVTM, CDR2 ANQGSEA. The CDR3 DNA reads as TGCAGCGTTGCGAGGGGTGAAAACACCGGGGAGCTGTTTTTT. It codes for CSVARGENTGELFF.

Concerning this clone: The sample contains more than one DNA sequence encoding this CDR3. This chain connects TRBV30 to TRBJ1-1; 7 nucleotides align to TRBD1. The V and J ends lost 3 bases and 4 bases, in that order; junction bases with no gene match: 8. Germline V gene lookup returns CDR1 GTSNPN and CDR2 SVGIG (reference sequence). The CDR3 length is 14 residues. CDR3 residues: CAWSVKTGSTEAFF. CDR3 nucleotides: TGTGCCTGGAGCGTCAAGACAGGGAGCACTGAAGCTTTCTTT.

The genes are TRBV7-9 and TRBJ1-2; no definite D call. The germline V gene encodes CDR1 SEHNR and CDR2 FQNEAQ (reference sequence). The CDR3 totals 12 residues. V was trimmed by 5 bases and J by 8 bases, leaving 12 bases between them. The CDR3 DNA follows: TGTGCCAGCAGCCCAACCCGAGGGGGCTACACCTTC. It specifies CASSPTRGGYTF.

V is TRBV27 and J is TRBJ1-4, with TRBD1 identical over 7 bases. The CDR3 is 15 residues long. The V gene's germline CDR1 is MNHEY and CDR2 SMNVEV (reference sequence). V shed 6 bases, J shed 3 bases, and the junction held 7 bases outside the gene matches. As DNA, the CDR3 is TGTGCCAGCAGGGGTAACAGGGGAGCTAATGAAAAACTGTTTTTT. It codes for CASRGNRGANEKLFF.

The chain links TRBV5-6 to TRBJ1-2; TRBD1 aligns across 7 bases. V was pared by 4 bases and J by 2 bases, with 5 bases of the junction left unmatched. CDR1 SGHDT and CDR2 YYEEEE come from the germline V gene. This CDR3 comprises 14 residues. CDR3 sequence (DNA): TGTGCCAGCAGCGAAGGACAGGAGAACTATGGCTACACCTTC. It is translated as CASSEGQENYGYTF. The full variable domain, its missing parts supplied by reference TRBV5-6 and TRBJ1-2, is DAGVTQSPTHLIKTRGQQVTLRCSPKSGHDTVSWYQQALGQGPQFIFQYYEEEERQRGNFPDRFSGHQFPNYSSELNVNALLLGDSALYLCASSEGQENYGYTFGSGTRLTVV.

For this clone: Other DNA sequences in the same sample also yield this CDR3. J is TRBJ2-2 and V is TRBV5-6; D uncertain. The germline CDR1 and CDR2 sequences are SGHDT and YYEEEE. V was clipped by 0 bases and J by 5 bases, with 5 bases between them. The length of the CDR3 is 13 residues. The CDR3 loop is CASSLVGTGELFF. In DNA, the CDR3 is TGTGCCAGCAGCTTGGTAGGAACCGGGGAGCTGTTTTTT.

The rearrangement joins TRBV25-1 to TRBJ2-5; 10 bases fit TRBD1. CDR3 length: 16 amino acids. Germline assignment: CDR1 MGHDK and CDR2 SYGVNS. Trimming removed 5 bases from V and 0 bases from J; junction bases left unmatched: 6. The CDR3 reads CASSPQGQGNQETQYF. Written as DNA, the CDR3 is TGTGCCAGCAGTCCCCAGGGACAGGGGAACCAAGAGACCCAGTACTTC.

CDR3 loop: CASRVLNTEAFF. The CDR3 nucleotides read TGTGCCAGCAGAGTGCTGAACACTGAAGCTTTCTTT. This chain uses TRBV6-6 with TRBJ1-1; D remains ambiguous. The CDR3 is 12 residues long. Trimming removed 6 bases from V and 0 bases from J, with 5 bases in between. The V gene's germline CDR1 is MNHNY and CDR2 SVGAGI (reference sequence).

V is TRBV29-1 and J is TRBJ1-1; D not certain. Between the trimmed V and J ends, which lost 1 base and 1 base, there was a span of 10 bases. Germline lookup yields CDR1 SQVTM and CDR2 ANQGSEA. The CDR3 runs to 14 residues. The CDR3 bases are TGCAGCGTTGAAGGACGGGTGGCGAACACTGAAGCTTTCTTT. Protein product: CSVEGRVANTEAFF.

The rearrangement joins TRBV5-6 to TRBJ1-2; D not certain. This CDR3 comprises 13 residues. V gave up 0 bases and J gave up 8 bases, with 11 bases separating them. Germline V gene lookup returns CDR1 SGHDT and CDR2 YYEEEE. CDR3 sequence reads: CASSLVSYEGYTF. Here the CDR3 DNA reads TGTGCCAGCAGCTTGGTGTCCTATGAAGGCTACACCTTC.

The rearrangement uses TRBV29-1 and TRBJ1-3; D ambiguous. There are 12 residues in the CDR3. Germline lookup yields CDR1 SQVTM and CDR2 ANQGSEA. The CDR3 nucleotides are TGCAGTACAACCGACTCTGGAAACACCATATATTTT. It encodes CSTTDSGNTIYF.

This rearrangement joins TRBV4-1 to TRBJ1-2; a possible D gene is TRBD1 (6 bases). There are 15 residues in the CDR3. Germline V gene sequence: CDR1 MGHRA, CDR2 YSYEKL. V was shortened by 1 base and J by 4 bases, with 13 bases between the two germline ends. The CDR3: CASSQGWTDPYGYTF. The CDR3 DNA is TGCGCCAGCAGCCAAGGATGGACAGATCCCTATGGCTACACCTTC.

The chain has TRBV29-1 and TRBJ2-2; the match to TRBD1 covers 8 bases. Losses at the gene ends were 6 bases for V and 4 bases for J; bases not matched to a gene: 7. This CDR3 contains 14 residues. CDR1 and CDR2 (germline): SQVTM, ANQGSEA. The CDR3 sequence is CSVGDRSGTGELFF. In DNA, the CDR3 is TGCAGCGTGGGGGACAGGTCGGGCACCGGGGAGCTGTTTTTT.